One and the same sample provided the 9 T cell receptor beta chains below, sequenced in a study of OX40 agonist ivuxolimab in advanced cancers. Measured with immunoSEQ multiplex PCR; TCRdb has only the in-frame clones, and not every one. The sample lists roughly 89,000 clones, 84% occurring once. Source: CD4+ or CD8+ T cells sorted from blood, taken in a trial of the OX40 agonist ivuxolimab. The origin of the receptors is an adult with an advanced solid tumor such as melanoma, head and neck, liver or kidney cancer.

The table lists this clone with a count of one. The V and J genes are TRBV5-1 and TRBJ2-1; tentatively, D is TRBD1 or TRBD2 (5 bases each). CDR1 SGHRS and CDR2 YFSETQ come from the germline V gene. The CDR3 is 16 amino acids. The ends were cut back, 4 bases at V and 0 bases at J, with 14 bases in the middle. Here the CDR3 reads CASSLGPQSSYNEQFF. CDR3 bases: TGCGCCAGCAGCCTGGGACCCCAGAGCTCCTACAATGAGCAGTTCTTC.

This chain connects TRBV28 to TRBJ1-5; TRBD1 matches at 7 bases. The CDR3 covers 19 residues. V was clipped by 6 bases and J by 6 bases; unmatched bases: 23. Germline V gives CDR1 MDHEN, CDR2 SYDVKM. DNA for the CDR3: TGTGCCAGCAGCCAACGAGACAGGGCTTCTTTTTTCTTGGGTCAGCCCCAGCATTTT. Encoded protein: CASSQRDRASFFLGQPQHF.

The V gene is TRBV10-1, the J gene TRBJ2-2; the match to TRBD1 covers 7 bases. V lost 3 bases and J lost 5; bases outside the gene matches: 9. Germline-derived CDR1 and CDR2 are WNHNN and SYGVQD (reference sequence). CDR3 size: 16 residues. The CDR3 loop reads CASSDPNRGGTGELFF. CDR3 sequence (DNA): TGCGCCAGCAGTGATCCTAACAGGGGTGGTACCGGGGAGCTGTTTTTT.

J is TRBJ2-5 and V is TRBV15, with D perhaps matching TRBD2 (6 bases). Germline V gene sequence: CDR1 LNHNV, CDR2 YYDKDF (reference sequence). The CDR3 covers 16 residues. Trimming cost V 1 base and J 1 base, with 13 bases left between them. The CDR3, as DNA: TGTGCCACCAGCAGAGCGAGCTGGCGGGGCCAAGAGACCCAGTACTTC. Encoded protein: CATSRASWRGQETQYF.

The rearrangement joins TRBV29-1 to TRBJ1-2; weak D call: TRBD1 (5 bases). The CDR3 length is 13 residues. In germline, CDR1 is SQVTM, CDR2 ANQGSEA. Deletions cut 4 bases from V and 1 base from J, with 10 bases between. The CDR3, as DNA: TGCAGCGTTGGGGGGAGATATAACTATGGCTACACCTTC. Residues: CSVGGRYNYGYTF.

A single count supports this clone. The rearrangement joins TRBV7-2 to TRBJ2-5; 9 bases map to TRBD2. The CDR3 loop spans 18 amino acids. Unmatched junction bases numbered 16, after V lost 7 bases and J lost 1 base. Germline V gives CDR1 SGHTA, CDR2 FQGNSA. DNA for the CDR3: TGTGCCAGCACCACTACGGGCCGAGCGGGGGGATCCCAAGAGACCCAGTACTTC. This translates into CASTTTGRAGGSQETQYF.

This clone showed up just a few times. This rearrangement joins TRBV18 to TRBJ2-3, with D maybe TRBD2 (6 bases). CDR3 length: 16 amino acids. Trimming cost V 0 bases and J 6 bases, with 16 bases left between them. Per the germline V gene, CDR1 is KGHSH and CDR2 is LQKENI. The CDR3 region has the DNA TGTGCCAGCTCACCACCATCCGGAGAGCGGGCGGATACGCAGTATTTT. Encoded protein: CASSPPSGERADTQYF.

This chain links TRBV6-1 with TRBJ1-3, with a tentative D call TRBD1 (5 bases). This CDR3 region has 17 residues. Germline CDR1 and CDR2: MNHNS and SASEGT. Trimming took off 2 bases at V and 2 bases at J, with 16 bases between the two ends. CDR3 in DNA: TGTGCCAGCAGTGAAAATTCGGGGCGAAGAGCTGGAAACACCATATATTTT. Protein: CASSENSGRRAGNTIYF.

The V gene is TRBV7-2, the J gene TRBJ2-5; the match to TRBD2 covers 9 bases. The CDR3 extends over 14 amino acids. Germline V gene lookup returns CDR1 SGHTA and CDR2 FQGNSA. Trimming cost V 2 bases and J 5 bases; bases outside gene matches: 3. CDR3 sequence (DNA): TGTGCCAGCAGCTTACCTAGCGGGGTTGAGACCCAGTACTTC. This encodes CASSLPSGVETQYF.